This section outlines one T cell receptor beta chain sequence together with its context. These data belong to a study of T cell changes during pregnancy in multiple sclerosis. Assay used: immunoSEQ multiplex PCR; TCRdb lists only in-frame clones, some missing. Here the sample spans roughly 100,000 clones, just under 95% being singletons. The sequence derives from a female donor with multiple sclerosis, enrolled in a pregnancy study. The material sequenced was peripheral blood, taken after pregnancy.

The CDR3: CASNPGLTHYEQYF. The CDR3 DNA sequence: TGTGCCAGCAACCCGGGACTTACACACTACGAGCAGTACTTC. The J gene is TRBJ2-7, the V gene TRBV6-1, with D perhaps matching TRBD2 (6 bases). The V end lost 7 bases, the J end lost 3 bases, and 16 bases lay between the germline ends. The germline CDR1 and CDR2 sequences are MNHNS and SASEGT. The CDR3 has 14 amino acids.